This is a list of T cell receptor beta chains from one sample in a study of post-analysis software for immune sequencing data. TCRdb fed the PCR reads into MiXCR, producing one record per CDR3 protein. The sample contains about 770,000 distinct CDR3 sequences, about 45% of which appear only once. The source material was blood. The source is a girl aged 10-17 years with multiple sclerosis. Both conserved end residues are part of each CDR3. The order of the fields is J gene, clone size, V gene, D gene, CDR3 protein, CDR3 DNA. D genes are given only for firm matches. The size of a clone is reported for some rows only, either as once, few or many, or as a class for expanded clones.

TRBJ2-7 few TRBV6-5 NA CASGPVGRTYEQYF TGTGCCAGCGGGCCGGTCGGCCGGACCTACGAGCAGTACTTC
TRBJ1-1 NA TRBV6-1 TRBD1 CASSDQTGFNTEAFF TGTGCCAGCAGTGACCAGACAGGGTTTAACACTGAAGCTTTCTTT
TRBJ2-3 few TRBV5-6 TRBD2 CASSAGVADTQYF TGTGCCAGCAGTGCGGGAGTGGCAGATACGCAGTATTTT
TRBJ2-1 NA TRBV9 NA CASSVGGKSSYNEQFF TGTGCCAGCAGCGTAGGCGGTAAAAGCTCCTACAATGAGCAGTTCTTC
TRBJ2-7 NA TRBV10-3 TRBD1 CAISESRIGTGRDEQYF TGTGCCATCAGTGAGTCCCGGATCGGGACAGGGAGGGACGAGCAGTACTTC
TRBJ1-1 NA TRBV20-1 NA CSASRSVASNTEAFF TGCAGTGCTAGTCGTTCAGTAGCCTCGAACACTGAAGCTTTCTTT
TRBJ2-3 few TRBV3-1 TRBD2 CASSHRITSGSSRAGAQYF TGTGCCAGCAGCCACCGAATTACTAGCGGGAGTTCCCGGGCGGGGGCGCAGTATTTT
TRBJ2-7 NA TRBV7-2 TRBD1 CASSLGGQHSYEQYF TGTGCCAGCAGCTTAGGGGGACAGCACTCCTACGAGCAGTACTTC
TRBJ2-6 NA TRBV20-1 NA CSARPGANVLTF TGCAGTGCTAGACCTGGGGCCAACGTCCTGACTTTC
TRBJ2-5 NA TRBV6-5 NA CASSYSLAQETQYF TGTGCCAGCAGTTACTCCCTAGCTCAGGAGACCCAGTACTTC
TRBJ1-5 NA TRBV4-3 NA CASSQDLVRDTSNQPQHF TGCGCCAGCAGCCAAGATCTCGTTAGGGACACTAGCAATCAGCCCCAGCATTTT
TRBJ1-5 NA TRBV4-1 NA CASSQEGSGQPQHF TGCGCCAGCAGCCAAGAGGGGTCCGGCCAGCCCCAGCATTTT
TRBJ2-6 few TRBV9 TRBD1 CASSVARTLQGASAGANVLTF TGTGCCAGCAGCGTCGCTCGAACTCTACAGGGGGCAAGCGCTGGGGCCAACGTCCTGACTTTC
TRBJ2-5 NA TRBV5-1 TRBD2 CASSLAWAGGSQETQYF TGCGCCAGCAGCTTGGCCTGGGCGGGAGGGTCACAAGAGACCCAGTACTTC
TRBJ2-7 few TRBV5-1 TRBD1 CASSLVDRGLPYEQYF TGCGCCAGCAGCCTGGTTGACAGGGGCCTACCCTACGAGCAGTACTTC
TRBJ1-1 NA TRBV7-2 NA CASSETSATEAFF TGTGCCAGCAGCGAAACAAGCGCCACTGAAGCTTTCTTT